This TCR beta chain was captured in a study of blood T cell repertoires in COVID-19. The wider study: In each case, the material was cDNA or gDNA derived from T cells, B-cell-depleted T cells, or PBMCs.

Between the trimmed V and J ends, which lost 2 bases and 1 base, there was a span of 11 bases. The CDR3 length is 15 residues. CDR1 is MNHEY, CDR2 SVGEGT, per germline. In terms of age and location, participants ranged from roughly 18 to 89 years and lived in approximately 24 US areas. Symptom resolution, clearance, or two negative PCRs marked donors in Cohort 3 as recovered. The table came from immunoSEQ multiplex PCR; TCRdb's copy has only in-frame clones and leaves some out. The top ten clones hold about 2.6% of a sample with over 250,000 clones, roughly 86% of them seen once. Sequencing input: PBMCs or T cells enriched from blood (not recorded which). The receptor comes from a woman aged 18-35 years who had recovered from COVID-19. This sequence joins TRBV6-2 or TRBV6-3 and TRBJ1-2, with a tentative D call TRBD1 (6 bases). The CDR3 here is CASSYRDTFNYGYTF. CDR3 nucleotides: TGTGCCAGCAGTTACCGGGACACATTTAACTATGGCTACACCTTC.